The rows below give T cell receptor beta chains drawn from one sample of a study of circulating CD8 cells and anti-PD-1 response in melanoma. TCRdb reprocessed the reads via MiXCR and lists one record per CDR3 protein. The sample has about 290 distinct CDR3 sequences; around 13% are singletons. Sequenced here: CD8+ T cells from PBMCs, sampled at baseline or after one month of anti-PD-1 therapy (not recorded which). These receptors came from a human donor with melanoma. Each CDR3 is given with its conserved first and last residue. A D gene is named only where the DNA matches it firmly. The size of a clone is reported for some rows only, either as once, few or many, or as a class for expanded clones.

V	J	D	length	size	CDR3	DNA
TRBV27	TRBJ1-1	NA	14	medium-sized	CASSFARTDTEAFF	TGTGCCAGCAGTTTCGCCAGGACCGACACTGAAGCTTTCTTT
TRBV19	TRBJ2-7	NA	13	medium-sized	CASSIEGPYEQYF	TGTGCCAGTAGTATAGAAGGCCCCTACGAGCAGTACTTC
TRBV19	TRBJ2-7	TRBD1	14	medium-sized	CASEATGGIYEQYF	TGTGCCAGTGAGGCGACAGGGGGCATTTACGAGCAGTACTTC
TRBV27	TRBJ2-2	TRBD1	15	medium-sized	CASSLRQGGTGELFF	TGTGCCAGCAGTTTAAGACAGGGTGGCACCGGGGAGCTGTTTTTT
TRBV19	TRBJ1-1	NA	15	few	CASSIGYGVVTEAFF	TGTGCCAGTAGTATCGGCTACGGGGTTGTCACTGAAGCTTTCTTT
TRBV10-3	TRBJ1-1	NA	14	medium-sized	CAISGLLQATEAFF	TGTGCCATCTCCGGACTCCTACAAGCAACTGAAGCTTTCTTT
TRBV27	TRBJ2-3	NA	15	medium-sized	CASSFGAAGTDTQYF	TGTGCCAGCAGTTTCGGCGCAGCAGGCACAGATACGCAGTATTTT
TRBV27	TRBJ2-2	TRBD2	17	medium-sized	CASSRDQRGYYTGELFF	TGTGCCAGCAGTCGGGATCAGCGGGGGTACTACACCGGGGAGCTGTTTTTT
TRBV7-3	TRBJ2-3	TRBD1	16	medium-sized	CASSRWDREIPDTQYF	TGTGCCAGCAGCAGATGGGACAGGGAAATTCCAGATACGCAGTATTTT
TRBV3-1	TRBJ1-2	NA	14	medium-sized	CASSHLTDNYGYTF	TGTGCCAGCAGCCACTTGACGGATAACTATGGCTACACCTTC
TRBV2	TRBJ2-7	TRBD1	15	medium-sized	CASSVPGTATYEQYF	TGTGCCAGCAGTGTTCCCGGGACAGCAACCTACGAGCAGTACTTC
TRBV11-2	TRBJ2-7	TRBD1	16	large	CASRGKQGIFAYEQYF	TGTGCCAGCAGGGGAAAACAGGGGATTTTCGCCTACGAGCAGTACTTC
TRBV27	TRBJ2-7	TRBD1	14	medium-sized	CASSAGTGFYEQYF	TGTGCCAGCAGCGCCGGGACAGGGTTCTACGAGCAGTACTTC
TRBV9	TRBJ2-1	TRBD2	18	NA	CASSVEGLAGAPGDEQFF	TGTGCCAGCAGCGTAGAGGGACTAGCGGGGGCCCCCGGCGATGAGCAGTTCTTC
TRBV20-1	TRBJ2-7	NA	13	medium-sized	CSASLGGPYEQYF	TGCAGTGCCTCTTTAGGGGGGCCCTACGAGCAGTACTTC
TRBV20-1	TRBJ2-1	TRBD1	19	medium-sized	CSASSSLPGQGSSYNEQFF	TGCAGTGCTAGCTCCTCACTTCCGGGACAGGGTAGCTCCTACAATGAGCAGTTCTTC